The 18 T cell receptor beta chains below were found in one sample sequenced in a study of blood T cells in healthy people across ages (dated by TCRdb to about 2015). Libraries were made using 5' RACE. The instrument given in TCRdb is Illumina HiSeq 2500. A second PCR of 7 to 11 cycles was performed with a sample-barcoded 5' primer and a J-beta primer mix. The raw public data were reprocessed by TCRdb itself: fastp quality trimming at Q25, MiXCR clonotype calling, in-frame beta chains only. Rows with a matching CDR3 protein are joined into one entry that keeps the most common DNA and genes. This sample has about 640,000 distinct CDR3 sequences in its table, and around 31% of those were observed once. Of the sample, 15% to 19% is held by the ten largest clones. Source material: blood. These receptors all come from a woman aged 80 or over in good health.

CDR3 DNA: TGTGCCAGTAGTATAAGGACAGGGAGTACCTACAATGAGCAGTTCTTC. This sequence encodes CASSIRTGSTYNEQFF. The chain employs TRBV19 and TRBJ2-1, with 8 positions matching TRBD1. CDR1 is LNHDA, CDR2 SQIVND, per germline (reference sequence). The V gene end was trimmed by 2 bases and the J gene end by 2 bases; junction bases not matched to a gene: 5. The CDR3 is 16 residues long.

This clonotype has only a few counts. Being one base from a much bigger clone, this may be a read error. This chain connects TRBV5-1 to TRBJ2-5, with 10 bases lining up with TRBD1. Per the germline V gene, CDR1 is SGHRS and CDR2 is YFSETQ. The J segment lost 13 bases and the V segment lost 1 base, leaving 7 bases of the junction unmatched. The CDR3 is made up of 13 amino acids. The DNA of the CDR3 is TGCGCCAGCAGCTTGTCGGGACAGGGGTTAGGGTACTTC. Protein: CASSLSGQGLGYF.

This clonotype was observed at least ten times. The chain combines TRBV5-1 with TRBJ1-1; possibly TRBD1 for D (6 bases). CDR1 is SGHRS, CDR2 YFSETQ, per germline. There are 16 residues in the CDR3. V dropped 1 base and J dropped 0 bases, with 13 bases sitting between them. The DNA of the CDR3 is TGCGCCAGCAGCTTGAGGGCAGGGGACATGAACACTGAAGCTTTCTTT. As protein: CASSLRAGDMNTEAFF.

The V and J genes are TRBV11-1 and TRBJ1-2; 8 bases fit TRBD1. Germline V gene lookup returns CDR1 SGHAT and CDR2 FQDESV (reference sequence). Trimming cost V 6 bases and J 2 bases; bases outside gene matches: 8. The CDR3 totals 15 residues. This CDR3 is CASSSDRAINYGYTF. The CDR3 coding sequence is TGTGCCAGCAGTTCGGACAGGGCGATCAACTATGGCTACACCTTC. Full variable domain (rest looked up from reference TRBV11-1 and TRBJ1-2): EAEVAQSPRYKITEKSQAVAFWCDPISGHATLYWYRQILGQGPELLVQFQDESVVDDSQLPKDRFSAERLKGVDSTLKIQPAELGDSAMYLCASSSDRAINYGYTFGSGTRLTVV.

To note about this clonotype: A much larger clone lies a single base off, so this may be a read error. The conserved final phenylalanine or tryptophan is absent from the CDR3, which likely points to a read error. The rearrangement uses TRBV5-5 and TRBJ2-1, with D perhaps assigned TRBD1 or TRBD2 (5 bases each). Germline assignment: CDR1 SGHKS and CDR2 YYEKEE (reference sequence). This CDR3 has 11 residues. V lost 0 bases and J lost 12, with 7 bases in between. CDR3 amino acids: CASSLGGRQFV. CDR3 in DNA: TGTGCCAGCAGCTTGGGGGGGAGGCAGTTCGTC.

Of note for this clonotype: A junction boundary mismatches the germline segment, possibly from a read error. The genes are TRBV7-6 and TRBJ1-1, with 8 positions matching TRBD1. There are 15 residues in the CDR3. Per germline, CDR1 SGHVS and CDR2 FNYEAQ. The CDR3 DNA reads as TGTGCCAGCAGCTTACAGGGGGCTGAAAACACTGACGCTTTCTTT. Residues: CASSLQGAENTDAFF.

This clonotype was seen only a few times. A read error may be the cause here, since a much bigger clone is one base away. The chain couples TRBV12-3 or TRBV12-4 to TRBJ2-4, with D unclear. V was pared by 5 bases and J by 13 bases, with 18 bases between. There are 13 residues in the CDR3. This CDR3 is CASSLVLGHGQYF. The DNA for the CDR3 is TGTGCCAGCAGTCTCGTTTTAGGCCACGGGCAGTACTTC.

V and J are TRBV5-1 and TRBJ2-6, with D perhaps TRBD1 (6 bases). Per germline, CDR1 SGHRS and CDR2 YFSETQ. The CDR3 is 16 residues long. V was trimmed by 1 base and J by 2 bases, leaving 10 bases between them. The DNA for the CDR3 is TGCGCCAGCAGCTTGTACACAGGGACTGGGGCCAACGTCCTGACTTTC. Its protein is CASSLYTGTGANVLTF.

In the case of this clonotype: This may stem from a read error, because a much larger clone lies one nucleotide away. The CDR3 coding sequence is TGTGCCAACAGCTTGGGGACAGGGGAAAGCAATCAGCCCCAGCATTTT. It yields the protein CANSLGTGESNQPQHF. J is TRBJ1-5 and V is TRBV5-6; TRBD1 aligns across 10 bases. The germline V gene encodes CDR1 SGHDT and CDR2 YYEEEE. The CDR3 loop spans 16 amino acids.

The gene calls are TRBV5-1 and TRBJ2-7, with TRBD1 matching 9 bases. Germline V gene lookup returns CDR1 SGHRS and CDR2 YFSETQ. This CDR3 contains 12 residues. V lost 4 bases, J lost 12 bases, and 8 bases stayed unmatched. This chain's CDR3 is CASSRDREEPYF. DNA of the CDR3: TGCGCCAGCAGCCGGGACAGGGAAGAACCGTACTTC.

This clonotype was recorded many times. This chain links TRBV9 with TRBJ2-4; D is perhaps TRBD2 (6 bases). Between the trimmed V and J ends, which lost 0 bases and 0 bases, there was a span of 13 bases. The germline gives CDR1 SGDLS, CDR2 YYNGEE. CDR3 size: 17 residues. CDR3 coding DNA: TGTGCCAGCAGCGTAGCTAGCGATCCGATAGCCAAAAACATTCAGTACTTC. The encoded protein is CASSVASDPIAKNIQYF.

This clonotype came up many times. This rearrangement joins TRBV5-1 to TRBJ1-6; no reliable D call. V lost 0 bases and J 11 bases, leaving 9 bases between the germline ends. CDR1 is SGHRS, CDR2 YFSETQ, per germline. The CDR3 is 13 amino acids. CDR3 sequence reads: CASSLDGGAPLHF. For the CDR3, the DNA is TGCGCCAGCAGCTTGGATGGTGGGGCACCCCTCCACTTT.

This clonotype has a count of ten or more. The chain joins TRBV7-9 to TRBJ2-1, with unresolved D. Trimming cost V 5 bases and J 4 bases, with 12 bases left between them. This CDR3 is built from 14 residues. Germline V gene data show CDR1 as SEHNR and CDR2 as FQNEAQ (reference sequence). CDR3 nucleotide sequence: TGTGCCAGCAGCCCTCTAGACGGATACAATGAGCAGTTCTTC. Translated: CASSPLDGYNEQFF.

This clonotype was seen only a few times. The chain is built from TRBV28 and TRBJ1-5, with D tentatively TRBD1 (5 bases). Trimming shortened V by 11 bases and J by 5 bases, and 16 bases separated the two germline ends. This CDR3 spans 13 amino acids. Germline loops: CDR1 MDHEN, CDR2 SYDVKM. CDR3 sequence: CALGGVLDQPQHF. In nucleotides, the CDR3 is TGTGCCCTTGGGGGGGTTCTGGATCAGCCCCAGCATTTT.

The V and J genes are TRBV7-2 and TRBJ1-5; TRBD1 matches at 9 bases. This CDR3 spans 14 amino acids. V dropped 5 bases and J dropped 7; count of bases not matched to a gene: 6. Germline assignment: CDR1 SGHTA and CDR2 FQGNSA. The CDR3 DNA reads as TGTGCCAGCAGCCCACAGGGGGCCAGGCAGCCCCAGCATTTT. This encodes CASSPQGARQPQHF.

A word on this clonotype: The junction shows a germline mismatch at one end, possibly a read error. The genes are TRBV5-1 and TRBJ2-1; a possible D gene is TRBD2 (5 bases). Germline V lookup: CDR1 SGHRS, CDR2 YFSETQ. This CDR3 contains 15 residues. The CDR3 DNA follows: TGCGCCTGCAGCTTGAATTGGGGAGCCTCCTACGAGCAGTTCTTC. This sequence encodes CACSLNWGASYEQFF.

This clonotype showed up many times. The chain is built from TRBV4-2 and TRBJ1-1; the match to TRBD1 covers 7 bases. Trimming at V came to 4 bases and at J to 3 bases, leaving 8 bases not matched to a gene. The CDR3 has 15 amino acids. Germline V gene lookup returns CDR1 LGHNA and CDR2 YNFKEQ. The CDR3 nucleotides are TGTGCCAGCAGCCCTCTGGACAGGTCTTACACTGAAGCTTTCTTT. The encoded protein is CASSPLDRSYTEAFF.

This clonotype was counted at least ten times. A read error may explain this, as a much larger clone is one base away. The rearrangement links TRBV20-1 to TRBJ1-6; D perhaps matches TRBD1 (5 bases). Germline V lookup: CDR1 DFQATT, CDR2 SNEGSKA (reference sequence). The CDR3 has 13 amino acids. CDR3 coding DNA: TGCAGTGCTAGACAGGGTTTTAATTCACCCCCCCACTTT. It is translated as CSARQGFNSPPHF.